This note documents a single T cell receptor (beta chain) sequence. Which antigen it targets is not known. Base qualities are missing; no much larger clone stands one base away. Enrolling through a virtual design, the prospective study's participants ranged in age from roughly 18 to 95 years and lived across around 25 United States geographic areas. To assign participants to cohorts, the prospective study relied on clinical history that participants themselves reported in a screening survey and a study questionnaire. Exposed participants had been in contact with someone with a PCR-confirmed or clinician-diagnosed COVID-19 case within 2 weeks of study entry. Mobile phlebotomists in the prospective study collected whole blood, serum and a nasopharyngeal or oropharyngeal swab from every participant. Over a 2-month period, participants in the prospective study had the option of providing additional blood draws and questionnaires. Prospective study blood samples were shipped either frozen or at room temperature before DNA extraction.

Inclusive of the bounding cysteine and phenylalanine, the CDR3 is 14 residues long. The sequence is cut down to CDR3 DNA, 42 bases in frame from base 1. The trim is 7 bases for V and 0 bases for J, with a gap of 13 bases between the germline ends. In the germline V gene, CDR1 corresponds to WSHSY and CDR2 to SAAADI. The data are from a study of blood T cell repertoires in COVID-19 (dated by TCRdb to 2019 to 2021). In terms of the full investigation: The collaborator samples originated in the United States, Italy and Spain and spanned the acute and convalescent phases of COVID-19. The prospective study material was composed of cDNA or gDNA derived from T cells, B-cell-depleted T cells, or PBMCs. The dataset comprised deeply sampled blood TCRbeta repertoires from subjects exposed to, actively infected with, or recovered from COVID-19. The repertoires were released in a freely available public database intended as a resource for research on the immune response to SARS-CoV-2. The samples were drawn from two sources: the first 160 participants of the ongoing ImmuneRACE study, and about 1,300 subjects contributed by 6 global collaborators. The sample metadata nearly always contained a de-identified subject ID, COVID-19 status, age in years and sex. Where available, HLA class I and class II types were taken from metadata supplied by the sample provider and were not determined by assay-based typing.

General conclusions and limits of the study: The quantity of clinical and demographic metadata differed by source and by participant and was supplied without curation.

TCRbeta CDR3 regions were amplified from genomic DNA by means of the immunoSEQ Assay, a bias-controlled multiplex PCR. Per the authors' processing: The number of nucleated cells in each sample was estimated by amplification of reference gene primers within the assay. To quantify the absolute abundance of each unique TCRbeta CDR3 rearrangement, sequence reads were collapsed and filtered. For each sample, productive Simpson clonality was calculated by taking the square root of Simpson's diversity index across productive rearrangements. TCRdb obtained this table from immuneACCESS and retained in-frame rearrangements with V and J assigned. These tables miss some clones; where compared with another copy, unresolved V genes account for less than half of the shortfall, and the remainder is unexplained. V and J calls and clone size come straight from that table; D and trimming were deduced from the DNA. This sample comprises 400,000 to 500,000 clones, around nine tenths of them detected only once. 1.4% to 1.5% of the sample is held by the ten biggest clonotypes.

The rearrangement combines TRBV10-2 with TRBJ2-7, with TRBD1 tentatively as D gene (6 bases match). Sequenced: PBMCs or T cells enriched from blood (not recorded which). This TCR came from a young woman who had been exposed to COVID-19. The DNA is as follows: TGCGCCAGCAAGACCAGGGGCGACTCCTACGAGCAGTACTTC. It encodes CASKTRGDSYEQYF.